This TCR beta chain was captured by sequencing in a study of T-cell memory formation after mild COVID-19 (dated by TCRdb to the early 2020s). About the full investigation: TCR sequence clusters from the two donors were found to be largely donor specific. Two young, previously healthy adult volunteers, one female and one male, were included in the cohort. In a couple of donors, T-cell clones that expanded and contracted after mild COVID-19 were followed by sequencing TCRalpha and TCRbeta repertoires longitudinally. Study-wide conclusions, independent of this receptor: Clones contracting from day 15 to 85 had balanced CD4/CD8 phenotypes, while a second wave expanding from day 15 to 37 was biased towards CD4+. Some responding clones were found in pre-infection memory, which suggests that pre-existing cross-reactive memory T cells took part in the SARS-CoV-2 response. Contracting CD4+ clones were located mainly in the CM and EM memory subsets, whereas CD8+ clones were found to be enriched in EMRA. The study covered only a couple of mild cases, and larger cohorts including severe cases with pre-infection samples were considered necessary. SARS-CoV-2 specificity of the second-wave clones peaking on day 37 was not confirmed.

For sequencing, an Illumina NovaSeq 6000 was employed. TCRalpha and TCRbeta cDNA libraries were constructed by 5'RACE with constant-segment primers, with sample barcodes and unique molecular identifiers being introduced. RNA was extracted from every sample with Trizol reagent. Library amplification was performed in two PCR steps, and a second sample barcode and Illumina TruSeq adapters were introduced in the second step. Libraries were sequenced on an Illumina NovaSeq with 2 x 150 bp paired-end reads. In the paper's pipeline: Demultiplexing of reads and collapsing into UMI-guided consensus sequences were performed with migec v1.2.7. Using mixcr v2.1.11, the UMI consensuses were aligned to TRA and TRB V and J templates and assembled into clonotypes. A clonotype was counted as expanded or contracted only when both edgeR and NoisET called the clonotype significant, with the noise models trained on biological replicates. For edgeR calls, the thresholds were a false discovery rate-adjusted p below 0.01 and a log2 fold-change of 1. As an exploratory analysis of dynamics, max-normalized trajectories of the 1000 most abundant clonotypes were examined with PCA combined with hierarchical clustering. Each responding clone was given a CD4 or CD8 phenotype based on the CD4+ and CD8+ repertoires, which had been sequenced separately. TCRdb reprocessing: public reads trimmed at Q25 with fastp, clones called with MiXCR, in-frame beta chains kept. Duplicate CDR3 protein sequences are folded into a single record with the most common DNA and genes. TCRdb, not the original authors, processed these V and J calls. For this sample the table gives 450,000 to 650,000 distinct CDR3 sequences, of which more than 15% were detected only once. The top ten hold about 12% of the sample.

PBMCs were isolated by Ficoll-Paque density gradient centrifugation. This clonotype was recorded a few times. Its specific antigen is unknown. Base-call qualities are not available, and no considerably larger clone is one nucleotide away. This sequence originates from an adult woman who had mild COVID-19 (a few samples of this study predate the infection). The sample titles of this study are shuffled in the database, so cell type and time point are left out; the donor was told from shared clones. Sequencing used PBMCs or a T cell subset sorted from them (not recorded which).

The sequence in DNA is TGTGCCTGGAGTCCTACGGGGGGCGGGTACACCGGGGAGCTGTTTTTT. Its product reads: CAWSPTGGGYTGELFF. The chain uses TRBV30 and TRBJ2-2, and the D gene may be TRBD2, 7 bases matching. Inclusive of the bounding cysteine and phenylalanine, the CDR3 is 16 residues long. Only the CDR3 DNA stays, 48 bases, in frame from base 1. Relative to germline, V is 2 bases shorter and J is 3 bases shorter, with 16 bases between their ends. As encoded in the germline V gene (reference sequence), CDR1 is GTSNPN while CDR2 is SVGIG.